Below are 4 T cell receptor beta chains sequenced from a single sample in a study of blood T cell repertoires in COVID-19. Clones were sequenced by immunoSEQ multiplex PCR, and TCRdb holds only the in-frame ones, with some missing. The data hold about 52,000 clones, with roughly 83% observed a single time. The sequencing sample was made of peripheral blood. All receptors derive from an elderly woman with acute or convalescent COVID-19.

The chain combines TRBV27 with TRBJ1-5, with TRBD1 identical over 7 bases. CDR3 size: 15 residues. The germline V gene has CDR1 MNHEY and CDR2 SMNVEV (reference sequence). V lost 8 bases, J lost 0 bases, and 7 bases stayed unmatched. This CDR3 is CASRLGTVSNQPQHF. CDR3 coding DNA: TGTGCCAGCCGATTGGGGACAGTTAGCAATCAGCCCCAGCATTTT.

J is TRBJ2-7 and V is TRBV7-8; 12 bases agree with TRBD2. CDR1 and CDR2 from the germline V gene are SGHVS and FQNEAQ. The CDR3 consists of 16 residues. This chain's CDR3 is CASSLTRTSGIGELFV. The CDR3 region has the DNA TGTGCCAGCAGCTTAACACGGACTAGCGGGATTGGCGAGCTGTTCGTC.

This rearrangement joins TRBV5-1 to TRBJ1-4, with D tentatively TRBD1 (5 bases). Trimming shortened V by 7 bases and J by 5 bases, and 18 bases separated the two germline ends. The CDR3 length is 15 residues. Germline V gene lookup returns CDR1 SGHRS and CDR2 YFSETQ. CDR3 coding DNA: TGCGCCAGCGCGTTTTTGGACACTTCAAATGAAAAACTGTTTTTT. It yields the protein CASAFLDTSNEKLFF.

This rearrangement joins TRBV11-3 to TRBJ2-1; TRBD2 matches 11 bases. This CDR3 has 17 residues. The V and J ends lost 2 bases and 0 bases, in that order; junction bases with no gene match: 3. Germline lookup yields CDR1 SGHNT and CDR2 YENEEA. CDR3 DNA sequence: TGTGCCAGCAGCTTACTAGCGGGGGGCCTCTCCTACAATGAGCAGTTCTTC. It specifies CASSLLAGGLSYNEQFF.